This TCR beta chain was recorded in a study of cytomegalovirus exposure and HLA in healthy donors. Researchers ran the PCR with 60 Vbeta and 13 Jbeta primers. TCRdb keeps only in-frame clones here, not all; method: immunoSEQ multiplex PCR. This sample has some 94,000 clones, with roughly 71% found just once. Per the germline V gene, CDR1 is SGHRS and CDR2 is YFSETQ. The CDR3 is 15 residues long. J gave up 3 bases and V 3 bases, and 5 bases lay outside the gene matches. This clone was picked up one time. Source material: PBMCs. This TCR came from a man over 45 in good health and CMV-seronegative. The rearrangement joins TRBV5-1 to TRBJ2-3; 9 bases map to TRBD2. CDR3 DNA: TGCGCCAGCAGCTCCGGACTAGCGATTACAGATACGCAGTATTTT. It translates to CASSSGLAITDTQYF.